This T cell receptor beta chain was identified during a study of blood T cell repertoires in COVID-19. Study details: Italy, Spain and the United States were the sources of the convalescent and acute COVID-19 samples. T cells, B-cell-depleted T cells, or PBMCs supplied cDNA or gDNA.

This CDR3 spans 17 amino acids. Germline V lookup: CDR1 SGHVS, CDR2 FNYEAQ. The V end was cut by 5 bases, the J end by 0 bases, with 14 bases between. Patients from Seattle were sampled longitudinally, starting during active infection. The table came from immunoSEQ multiplex PCR; TCRdb's copy has only in-frame clones and leaves some out. The sample records roughly 150,000 clones, approximately 90% being singletons. Sample: peripheral blood. The chain is built from TRBV7-6 and TRBJ2-6; possible D gene TRBD1, 5 bases. This receptor was obtained from a man between 18 and 29 years old with COVID-19, enrolled during active disease. The CDR3: CASSLNRQSSGANVLTF. Here the CDR3 DNA reads TGTGCCAGCAGCCTCAACCGACAGTCCTCTGGGGCCAACGTCCTGACTTTC.